This note documents a single TCR beta chain sequence. Its antigen is not yet known. Base qualities are not provided; no much larger clone lies one nucleotide away. The trial excluded patients who had a history of autoimmune disease or who were on systemic immunosuppression. In every dose cohort, peripheral blood was drawn for TCR sequencing at baseline, cycle 4 day 1, and cycle 7 day 1. Samples were obtained from an open-label, multicenter, first-in-human phase I dose-escalation trial of ivuxolimab. Adults with locally advanced or metastatic melanoma, renal cell carcinoma, hepatocellular carcinoma or head and neck squamous cell carcinoma were enrolled in the trial. Before TCR sequencing, CD4+ T cells and CD8+ T cells from peripheral blood were sorted into separate populations. The data were obtained in a study of OX40 agonist ivuxolimab in advanced cancers. Describing the broader study: Ivuxolimab was an agonistic, fully human IgG2 monoclonal antibody directed against OX40 (CD134), a costimulatory receptor. Intravenous ivuxolimab was administered to patients every 2 weeks at six dose levels: 0.01, 0.1, 0.3, 1.5, 3 and 10 mg/kg. Among the approximately 54 dose-escalation patients, around 20 had hepatocellular carcinoma, about 15 melanoma, 9 renal cell carcinoma and 9 head and neck cancer. A male proportion of roughly 80% and a mean age of around 60 years, ranging from about 20 to 80, were recorded for the dose-escalation cohort. Prior anti-PD-1, anti-PD-L1 or anti-CTLA-4 therapy was permitted, and 35% to 40% of dose-escalation patients had received checkpoint inhibitors. Partial responses occurred in three dose-escalation patients: two with cutaneous melanoma and one with hepatocellular carcinoma. Peripheral TCRbeta sequencing aimed to test whether ivuxolimab altered TCR sequence diversity and caused clonal T-cell expansion. The paper describes the monotherapy dose-escalation part (N of about 47 patients) of the phase I trial of ivuxolimab. What the authors observed across the whole study: In the 0.1-3.0 mg/kg groups, partial responders were among the patients with the lowest normalized peripheral clonal expansion, particularly in CD8+ T cells. Low levels of normalized T-cell clonal expansion were also seen in some nonresponding patients. At doses of 0.1 to 3.0 mg/kg, clonal expansion of both CD4+ and CD8+ T cells in blood was seen between baseline and week 6. Antigen specificity was not determined for the clonally expanded peripheral T cells. After ivuxolimab, expanded clones were on average more numerous among CD8+ T cells than among CD4+ T cells.

Genomic DNA was extracted from sorted cells for sequencing of the TCRbeta CDR3 region. The immunoSEQ Assay was used for sequencing of TCRbeta CDR3 regions. In TCRdb, the immuneACCESS table is reduced to in-frame sequences with V and J assigned. These tables do not hold every clone; where another copy was compared, an unresolved V gene accounts for under half, and the others remain unexplained. The sample table lists around 94,000 clones, roughly 90% of them with a count of one. The ten largest make up 3% to 3.5% of the sample. Between the V and J ends, shortened by 4 bases and 5 bases respectively, the junction contains 11 bases. The germline V gene (reference sequence) sets CDR1 to PRHDT and CDR2 to FYEKMQ. Reading from cysteine to phenylalanine, the CDR3 counts 13 amino acids. The read is trimmed to its CDR3 DNA, 39 bases read in frame from base 1.

The chain was built from TRBV13 and TRBJ1-1; no D gene is confidently identified. The sequence was obtained from an adult with an advanced solid tumor such as melanoma, head and neck, liver or kidney cancer. The starting material was CD4+ or CD8+ T cells sorted from blood, obtained in a trial of the OX40 agonist ivuxolimab. The CDR3 sequence is CASSSYWETEAFF. In nucleotide form, the sequence is TGTGCCAGCAGCTCGTACTGGGAAACTGAAGCTTTCTTT. The reference TRBV13 and TRBJ1-1 proteins fill in what lies around the CDR3, so the full variable domain reads AAGVIQSPRHLIKEKRETATLKCYPIPRHDTVYWYQQGPGQDPQFLISFYEKMQSDKGSIPDRFSAQQFSDYHSELNMSSLELGDSALYFCASSSYWETEAFFGQGTRLTVV.